The 17 T cell receptor beta chains listed next were all sequenced from one sample in a study of PD-1 blockade in classical Hodgkin lymphoma. Using immunoSEQ multiplex PCR, the repertoire was profiled, and TCRdb retains in-frame clones only, with some absent. The sample holds about 13,000 clones, more than 85% seen once. Every patient relapsed after autologous stem cell transplantation, and brentuximab vedotin exposure varied. Here the sequenced sample was peripheral blood mononuclear cells (PBMCs), taken at baseline. The origin of the receptors is a human donor with classical Hodgkin lymphoma.

This rearrangement joins TRBV10-1 to TRBJ2-1; unclear D gene. The V gene's germline CDR1 is WNHNN and CDR2 SYGVQD (reference sequence). The CDR3 sequence is 14 residues long. V was trimmed by 2 bases and J by 4 bases, leaving 9 bases between them. The chain's CDR3 is CASSETPVYNEQFF. CDR3 nucleotides: TGCGCCAGCAGTGAGACTCCCGTATACAATGAGCAGTTCTTC.

V is TRBV7-9 and J is TRBJ2-7; D is unresolved. Trimming pared 1 base from V and 5 bases from J, leaving 15 bases between. There are 15 residues in the CDR3. Germline CDR1 is SEHNR and CDR2 is FQNEAQ (reference sequence). CDR3 sequence: CASSLVEPRADEQYF. DNA of the CDR3: TGTGCCAGCAGCTTAGTAGAGCCTAGGGCGGACGAGCAGTACTTC.

V gene TRBV20-1 combines with J gene TRBJ2-7, with D uncertain. Between the trimmed V and J ends, which lost 6 bases and 3 bases, there was a span of 9 bases. Germline values: CDR1 DFQATT, CDR2 SNEGSKA (reference sequence). The CDR3 runs 11 residues. DNA of the CDR3: TGCAGTGCCCGCAGGATCTACGAGCAGTACTTC. Residues: CSARRIYEQYF.

The J gene is TRBJ2-1, the V gene TRBV10-2, with TRBD2 identical over 12 bases. The junction had 5 bases not matched to a gene; V was cut back by 8 bases and J by 6 bases. There are 14 residues in the CDR3. Germline V gene data show CDR1 as WSHSY and CDR2 as SAAADI. The CDR3 DNA is TGCGCCAGCCGACTAGCGGGAGAGATCAATGAGCAGTTCTTC. This codes for CASRLAGEINEQFF.

V usage is TRBV5-5 and J usage is TRBJ2-1; 8 nucleotides agree with TRBD1. This CDR3 has 16 residues. Germline V gives CDR1 SGHKS, CDR2 YYEKEE (reference sequence). The J segment lost 1 base and the V segment lost 4 bases, leaving 7 bases of the junction unmatched. The CDR3 nucleotides are TGTGCCAGCAGCATGGACAGGGCCCAATCCTACAATGAGCAGTTCTTC. Its protein is CASSMDRAQSYNEQFF.

The rearrangement uses TRBV9 and TRBJ1-1; D perhaps matches TRBD1 (5 bases). The CDR3 spans 14 residues. Trimming took 4 bases from V and 1 from J, leaving 11 bases between them. The germline V gene has CDR1 SGDLS and CDR2 YYNGEE. CDR3 in amino acids: CASSPGPGNTEAFF. CDR3 in DNA: TGTGCCAGCAGCCCGGGACCGGGGAACACTGAAGCTTTCTTT.

This clone appeared a single time. This chain joins TRBV11-1 and TRBJ2-1; D is unclear. Germline V gives CDR1 SGHAT, CDR2 FQDESV (reference sequence). CDR3 length: 12 residues. The V and J ends lost 5 bases and 15 bases respectively, with 17 bases between them. The CDR3 nucleotides are TGTGCCAGCAGCGCTACGAGGCTGAATCCGTTCTTC. This translates into CASSATRLNPFF.

Only one count was recorded for this clone. The V call is TRBV6-5, the J call TRBJ2-7; D might be TRBD1 or TRBD2, each matching 6 bases. This CDR3 contains 12 residues. Germline values: CDR1 MNHEY, CDR2 SVGAGI. V was trimmed by 7 bases and J by 8 bases, leaving 15 bases between them. The CDR3 region is CASTQVGGKQYF. The CDR3 nucleotides read TGTGCCAGCACCCAAGTGGGGGGCAAGCAGTACTTC.

This clone was counted between two and nine times. The gene calls are TRBV5-5 and TRBJ2-1; TRBD2 might be the D (6 bases). The CDR3 runs 14 residues. V was pared by 4 bases and J by 5 bases, with 13 bases between. CDR1 SGHKS and CDR2 YYEKEE come from the germline V gene (reference sequence). CDR3 protein: CASSGSLANNEQFF. CDR3 DNA sequence: TGTGCCAGCAGCGGGAGCCTAGCGAACAATGAGCAGTTCTTC.

The rearrangement uses TRBV7-3 and TRBJ2-1; a weak D match, TRBD2 (6 bases). There are 13 residues in the CDR3. Trimming removed 2 bases from V and 9 bases from J, with 11 bases in between. Germline-derived CDR1 and CDR2 are SGHTA and FQGTGA. This CDR3 is CASSLRGTVEQFF. CDR3 DNA: TGTGCCAGCAGCTTACGGGGGACGGTTGAGCAGTTCTTC.

This clone was seen a single time. The chain uses TRBV7-6 and TRBJ2-1; the D call may be TRBD1 or TRBD2 (6 bases each). Germline V lookup: CDR1 SGHVS, CDR2 FNYEAQ. The CDR3 length is 14 residues. The V end lost 5 bases, the J end lost 4 bases, and 12 bases lay between the germline ends. For the CDR3, the DNA is TGTGCCAGCAGCCCTAGGGGGGTTTACAATGAGCAGTTCTTC. It translates to CASSPRGVYNEQFF.

This clone was detected once. This sequence joins TRBV30 and TRBJ1-5; no clear D gene. Trimming took off 2 bases at V and 4 bases at J, with 15 bases between the two ends. The length of the CDR3 is 15 residues. Germline assignment: CDR1 GTSNPN and CDR2 SVGIG (reference sequence). Here the CDR3 reads CAWSLKGRRNQPQHF. The DNA of the CDR3 is TGTGCCTGGAGTCTCAAGGGCAGGAGGAATCAGCCCCAGCATTTT.

The chain is built from TRBV7-8 and TRBJ1-1, with D uncertain. The CDR3 loop spans 15 amino acids. Trimming pared 0 bases from V and 8 bases from J, leaving 16 bases between. Germline V gives CDR1 SGHVS, CDR2 FQNEAQ. CDR3 coding DNA: TGTGCCAGCAGCTTAGCCGCAGGTCGCACCTTGGAAGCTTTCTTT. Translation gives CASSLAAGRTLEAFF.

V usage is TRBV7-8 and J usage is TRBJ1-5, with 8 bases lining up with TRBD1. V lost 2 bases, J lost 7 bases, and 7 bases stayed unmatched. The CDR3 has 15 residues. CDR1 and CDR2 (germline): SGHVS, FQNEAQ. The CDR3 sequence is CASSLRQGPSQPQHF. The CDR3 bases are TGTGCCAGCAGCTTACGACAGGGGCCTAGCCAGCCCCAGCATTTT.

The V gene is TRBV18, the J gene TRBJ2-1; 13 positions agree with TRBD2. In germline, CDR1 is KGHSH, CDR2 LQKENI. The ends lost 2 bases at V and 7 bases at J; junction bases unmatched: 2. This CDR3 comprises 15 residues. The CDR3 DNA is TGTGCCAGCTCACCAGGACTAGCGGGGGATAATGAGCAGTTCTTC. Protein product: CASSPGLAGDNEQFF. The variable domain in full, completed from reference TRBV18 and TRBJ2-1, reads NAGVMQNPRHLVRRRGQEARLRCSPMKGHSHVYWYRQLPEEGLKFMVYLQKENIIDESGMPKERFSAEFPKEGPSILRIQQVVRGDSAAYFCASSPGLAGDNEQFFGPGTRLTVL.

The chain joins TRBV7-9 to TRBJ2-5; 7 positions agree with TRBD1. Germline lookup yields CDR1 SEHNR and CDR2 FQNEAQ (reference sequence). The trim removed 5 bases at V and 3 bases at J, leaving 3 bases unmatched. The CDR3 totals 13 residues. The CDR3, as DNA: TGTGCCAGCAGCCCCACAGGGGAAGAGACCCAGTACTTC. It translates to CASSPTGEETQYF.

The genes are TRBV9 and TRBJ2-3, with 12 bases that match TRBD2. Trimming cost V 0 bases and J 2 bases; bases outside gene matches: 1. The CDR3 consists of 16 residues. Germline-derived CDR1 and CDR2 are SGDLS and YYNGEE. CDR3 region: CASSVGLAGVTDTQYF. The CDR3 nucleotides are TGTGCCAGCAGCGTAGGACTAGCGGGGGTCACAGATACGCAGTATTTT.